This T cell receptor (beta chain) was profiled in a study of human T cells and chemical hapten exposure. The overall study: Each patient's scalp received weekly diphenylcyclopropenone throughout the approximately 24-week study. Study-level findings and limits: The count of PT1 expanded TCRs correlated positively with patch test score. Relative to control repertoires, expanded TCRs gave rise to significantly more large CDR3 similarity clusters.

V was shortened by 1 base and J by 1 base, with 11 bases between the two germline ends. The V gene's germline CDR1 is LNHDA and CDR2 SQIVND (reference sequence). CDR3 length: 16 residues. This clonotype was seen a handful of times. Its antigen is not known. Time point given: patch test 2, 6 weeks after DPC sensitization. As to treatment: therapeutic diphenylcyclopropenone sensitization with weekly scalp DPC. In the original workflow: 100,000 or so TCRs per sample was the median, with a range of roughly 23,224 to 690,600. Via MiXCR, TCRdb re-called the RACE reads, giving one row per CDR3 protein. Here the V and J calls rest on TCRdb's processing, not on the authors' analysis. The data hold about 350,000 distinct CDR3 sequences, with about 6.9% observed a single time.

Here the sequenced sample was whole blood, taken in connection with sensitization to the hapten diphenylcyclopropenone (DPC). This TCR was sampled from a woman aged 18 to 35 with alopecia areata. Some clones in this sample may be carry-over from other donors' samples. This rearrangement joins TRBV19 to TRBJ1-5, with a possible D match to TRBD1 (6 bases). The CDR3 DNA sequence: TGTGCCAGTAGTATAGTGGGCAGGGGCAGCAATCAGCCCCAGCATTTT. It is translated as CASSIVGRGSNQPQHF.